This T cell receptor beta chain is drawn from a study of CD8 T cells in ankylosing spondylitis. Study-wide points: Significantly higher representation of disease-linked clones was reported for matched ankylosing spondylitis synovial fluid. Clones linked to the disease showed a CD8+ phenotype. They occurred at relatively low frequencies in peripheral blood.

This CDR3 is 15 amino acids long. CDR1 and CDR2 from the germline V gene are DFQATT and SNEGSKA (reference sequence). Trimming at V came to 4 bases and at J to 4 bases, leaving 7 bases not matched to a gene. Making use of molecular barcodes, quantitative 5'-RACE generated TCR beta libraries. TCRdb processed the 5' RACE reads anew with MiXCR; each CDR3 protein has one entry. The sample shows roughly 200,000 distinct CDR3 sequences, 20% to 30% of them seen only once. This clonotype was detected only a few times. Its target is unknown. The V gene is TRBV20-1, the J gene TRBJ2-3; 11 bases map to TRBD2. The sequenced sample consisted of blood, either unsorted or a sorted T cell fraction (not recorded which). This TCR came from a male donor with ankylosing spondylitis or in good health (not recorded which). The CDR3 DNA sequence: TGCAGTGCTACTACCGGGACTAGCGGATCAGATACGCAGTATTTT. Amino acid sequence: CSATTGTSGSDTQYF.